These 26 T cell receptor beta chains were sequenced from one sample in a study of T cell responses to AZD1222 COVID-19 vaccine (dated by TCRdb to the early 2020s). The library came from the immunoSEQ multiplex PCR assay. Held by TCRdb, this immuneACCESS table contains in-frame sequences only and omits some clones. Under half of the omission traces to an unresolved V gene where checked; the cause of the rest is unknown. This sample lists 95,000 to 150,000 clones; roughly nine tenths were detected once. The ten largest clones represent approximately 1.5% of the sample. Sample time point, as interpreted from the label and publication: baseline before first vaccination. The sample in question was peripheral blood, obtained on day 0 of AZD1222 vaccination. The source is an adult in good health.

The CDR3 bases are TGCAGTGCTAGGTGGGGAAACACCATATATTTT. As protein: CSARWGNTIYF. The V and J genes are TRBV20-1 and TRBJ1-3; no reliable D call. The CDR3 covers 11 residues. The V end was cut by 3 bases, the J end by 4 bases, with 4 bases between. Germline V gives CDR1 DFQATT, CDR2 SNEGSKA (reference sequence).

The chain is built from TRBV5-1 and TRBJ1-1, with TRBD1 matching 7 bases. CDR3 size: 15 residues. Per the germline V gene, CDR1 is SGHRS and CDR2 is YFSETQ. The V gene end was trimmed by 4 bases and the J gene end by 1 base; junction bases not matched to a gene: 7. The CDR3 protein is CASSATGVPNTEAFF. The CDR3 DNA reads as TGCGCCAGCAGCGCTACAGGGGTCCCGAACACTGAAGCTTTCTTT.

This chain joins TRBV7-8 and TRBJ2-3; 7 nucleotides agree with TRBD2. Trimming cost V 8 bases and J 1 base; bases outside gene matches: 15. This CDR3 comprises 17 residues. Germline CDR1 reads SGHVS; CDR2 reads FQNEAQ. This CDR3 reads CASLWSSGPQGTDTQYF. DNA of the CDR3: TGTGCCAGCCTTTGGTCTAGCGGCCCCCAGGGCACAGATACGCAGTATTTT.

The CDR3 DNA reads as TGTGCCAGCAGCTTAGATCTTAGGACTGAAGCTTTCTTT. This codes for CASSLDLRTEAFF. The chain links TRBV5-4 to TRBJ1-1; no firm D call. The germline V gene has CDR1 SGHNT and CDR2 YYREEE (reference sequence). V was trimmed by 2 bases and J by 5 bases, leaving 10 bases between them. There are 13 residues in the CDR3.

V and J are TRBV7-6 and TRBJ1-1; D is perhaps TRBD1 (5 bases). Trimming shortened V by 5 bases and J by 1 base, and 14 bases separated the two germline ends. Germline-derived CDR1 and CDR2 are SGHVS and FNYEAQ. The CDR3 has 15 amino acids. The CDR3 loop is CASSPRDGENTEAFF. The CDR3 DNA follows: TGTGCCAGCAGCCCCCGGGACGGGGAGAACACTGAAGCTTTCTTT. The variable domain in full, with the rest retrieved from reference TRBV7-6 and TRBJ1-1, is GAGVSQSPRYKVTKRGQDVALRCDPISGHVSLYWYRQALGQGPEFLTYFNYEAQQDKSGLPNDRFSAERPEGSISTLTIQRTEQRDSAMYRCASSPRDGENTEAFFGQGTRLTVV.

The CDR3 nucleotides are TGTGCCAGCAGCCTGGACGGACGGGGCCAGTACTTC. Residues: CASSLDGRGQYF. The rearrangement joins TRBV5-6 to TRBJ2-5, with D possibly being TRBD2 (5 bases). The CDR3 spans 12 residues. Trimming removed 4 bases from V and 10 bases from J, with 14 bases in between. In germline, CDR1 is SGHDT, CDR2 YYEEEE.

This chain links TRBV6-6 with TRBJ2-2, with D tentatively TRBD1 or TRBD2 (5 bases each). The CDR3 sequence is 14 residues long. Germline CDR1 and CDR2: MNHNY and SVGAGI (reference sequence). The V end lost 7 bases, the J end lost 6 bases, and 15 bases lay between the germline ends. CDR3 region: CASTVGEISGELFF. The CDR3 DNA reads TGTGCCAGCACCGTAGGGGAGATCTCCGGGGAGCTGTTTTTT.

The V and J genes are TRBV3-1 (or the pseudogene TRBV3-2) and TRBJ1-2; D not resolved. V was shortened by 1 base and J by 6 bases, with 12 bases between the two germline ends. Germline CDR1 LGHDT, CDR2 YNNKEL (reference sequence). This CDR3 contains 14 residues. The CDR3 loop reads CASSQAGLADGYTF. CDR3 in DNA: TGTGCCAGCAGCCAAGCGGGCCTGGCGGATGGCTACACCTTC.

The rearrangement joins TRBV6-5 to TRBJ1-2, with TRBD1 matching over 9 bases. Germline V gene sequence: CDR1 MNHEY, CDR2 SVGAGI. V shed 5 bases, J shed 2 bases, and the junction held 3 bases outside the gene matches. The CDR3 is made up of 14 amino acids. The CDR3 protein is CASSRDRANYGYTF. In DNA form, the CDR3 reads TGTGCCAGCAGTAGGGACAGGGCAAACTATGGCTACACCTTC.

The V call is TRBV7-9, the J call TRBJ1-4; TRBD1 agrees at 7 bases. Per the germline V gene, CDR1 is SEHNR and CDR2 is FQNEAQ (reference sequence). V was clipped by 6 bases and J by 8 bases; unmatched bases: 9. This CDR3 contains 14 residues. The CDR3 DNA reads TGTGCCAGCAGACCCGACAGGGCGGAGGAAAAACTGTTTTTT. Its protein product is CASRPDRAEEKLFF. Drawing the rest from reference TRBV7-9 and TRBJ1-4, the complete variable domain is DTGVSQNPRHKITKRGQNVTFRCDPISEHNRLYWYRQTLGQGPEFLTYFQNEAQLEKSRLLSDRFSAERPKGSFSTLEIQRTEQGDSAMYLCASRPDRAEEKLFFGSGTQLSVL.

As DNA, the CDR3 is TGTGCCAGCAGCTTAGGGACGGGTCCCTATGGCTACACCTTC. It yields the protein CASSLGTGPYGYTF. The chain is built from TRBV7-9 and TRBJ1-2; D is ambiguous. CDR3 length: 14 amino acids. The V gene's germline CDR1 is SEHNR and CDR2 FQNEAQ (reference sequence). The V end was cut by 1 base, the J end by 4 bases, with 10 bases between.

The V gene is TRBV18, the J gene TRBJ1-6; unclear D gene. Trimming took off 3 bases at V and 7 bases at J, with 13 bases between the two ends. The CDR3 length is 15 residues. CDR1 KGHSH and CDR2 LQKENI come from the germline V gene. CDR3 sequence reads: CASSPRTEQNSPLHF. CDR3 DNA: TGTGCCAGCTCACCGAGGACGGAGCAAAATTCACCCCTCCACTTT.

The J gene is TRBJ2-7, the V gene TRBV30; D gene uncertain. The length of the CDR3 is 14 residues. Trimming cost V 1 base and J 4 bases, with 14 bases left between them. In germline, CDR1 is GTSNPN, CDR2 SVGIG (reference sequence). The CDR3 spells CAWSGVYTGYEQYF. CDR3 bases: TGTGCCTGGAGTGGGGTCTACACCGGGTACGAGCAGTACTTC.

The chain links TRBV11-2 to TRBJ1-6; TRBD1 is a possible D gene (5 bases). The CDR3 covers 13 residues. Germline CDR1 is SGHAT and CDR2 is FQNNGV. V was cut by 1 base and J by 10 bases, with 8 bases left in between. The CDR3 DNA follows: TGTGCCAGCAGCTTAGGGGGGTACTCACCCCTCCACTTT. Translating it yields CASSLGGYSPLHF. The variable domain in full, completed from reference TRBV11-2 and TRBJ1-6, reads EAGVAQSPRYKIIEKRQSVAFWCNPISGHATLYWYQQILGQGPKLLIQFQNNGVVDDSQLPKDRFSAERLKGVDSTLKIQPAKLEDSAVYLCASSLGGYSPLHFGNGTRLTVT.

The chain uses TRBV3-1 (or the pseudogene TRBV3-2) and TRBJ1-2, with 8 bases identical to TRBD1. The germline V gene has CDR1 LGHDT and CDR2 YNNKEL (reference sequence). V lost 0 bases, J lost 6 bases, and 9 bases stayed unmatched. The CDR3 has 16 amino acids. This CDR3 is CASSQEEDRDCDGYTF. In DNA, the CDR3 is TGTGCCAGCAGCCAAGAGGAGGACAGGGATTGCGATGGCTACACCTTC.

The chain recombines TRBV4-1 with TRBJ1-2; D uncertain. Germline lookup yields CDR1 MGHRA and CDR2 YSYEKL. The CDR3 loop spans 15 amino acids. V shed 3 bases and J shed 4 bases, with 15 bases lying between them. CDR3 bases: TGCGCCAGCAGCCATCCATTGGTCGGAAGCTATGGCTACACCTTC. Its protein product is CASSHPLVGSYGYTF.

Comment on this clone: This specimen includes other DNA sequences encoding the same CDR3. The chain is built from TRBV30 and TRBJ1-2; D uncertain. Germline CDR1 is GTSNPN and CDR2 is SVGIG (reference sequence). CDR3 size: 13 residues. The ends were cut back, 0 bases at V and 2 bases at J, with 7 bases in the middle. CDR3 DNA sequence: TGTGCCTGGAGTGTAGAAGCAAACTATGGCTACACCTTC. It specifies CAWSVEANYGYTF.

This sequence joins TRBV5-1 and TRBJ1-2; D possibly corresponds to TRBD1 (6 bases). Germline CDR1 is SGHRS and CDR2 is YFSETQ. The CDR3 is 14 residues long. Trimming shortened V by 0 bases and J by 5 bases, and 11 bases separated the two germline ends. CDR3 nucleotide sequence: TGCGCCAGCAGCTTGGAAACAGGGTATTATGGCTACACCTTC. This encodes CASSLETGYYGYTF.

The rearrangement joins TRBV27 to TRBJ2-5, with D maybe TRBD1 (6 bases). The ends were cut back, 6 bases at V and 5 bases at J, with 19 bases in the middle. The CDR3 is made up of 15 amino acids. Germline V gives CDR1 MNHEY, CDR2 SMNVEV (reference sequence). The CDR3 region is CASSQLQGKRETQYF. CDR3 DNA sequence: TGTGCCAGCAGCCAACTACAGGGAAAGCGCGAGACCCAGTACTTC.

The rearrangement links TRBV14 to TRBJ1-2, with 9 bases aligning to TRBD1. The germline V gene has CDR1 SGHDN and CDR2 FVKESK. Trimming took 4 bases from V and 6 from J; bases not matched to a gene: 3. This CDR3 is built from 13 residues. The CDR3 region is CASSLRTGDGYTF. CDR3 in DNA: TGTGCCAGCAGCCTTCGGACAGGGGATGGCTACACCTTC.

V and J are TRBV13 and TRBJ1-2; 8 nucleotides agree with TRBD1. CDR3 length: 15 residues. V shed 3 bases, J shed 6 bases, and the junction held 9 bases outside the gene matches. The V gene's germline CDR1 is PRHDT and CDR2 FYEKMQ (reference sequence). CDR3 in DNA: TGTGCCAGCAGCTTCTACCCGGAGACAGGGGATGGCTACACCTTC. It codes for CASSFYPETGDGYTF.

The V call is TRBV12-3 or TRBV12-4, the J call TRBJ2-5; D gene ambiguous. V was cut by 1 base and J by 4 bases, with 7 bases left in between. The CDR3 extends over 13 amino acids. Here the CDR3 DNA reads TGTGCCAGCAGTTTAGTACGGCGAGAGACCCAGTACTTC. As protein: CASSLVRRETQYF.

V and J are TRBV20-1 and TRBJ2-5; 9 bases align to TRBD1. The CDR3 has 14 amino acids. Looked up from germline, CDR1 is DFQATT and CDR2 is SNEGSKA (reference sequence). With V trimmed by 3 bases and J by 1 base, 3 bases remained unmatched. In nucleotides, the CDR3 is TGCAGTGCTAGTTGGGACAGGGTCCAAGAGACCCAGTACTTC. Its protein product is CSASWDRVQETQYF.

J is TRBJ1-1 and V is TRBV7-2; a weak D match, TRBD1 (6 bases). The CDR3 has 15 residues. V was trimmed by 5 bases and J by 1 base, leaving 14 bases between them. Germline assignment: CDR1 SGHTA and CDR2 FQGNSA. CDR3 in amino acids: CASSPRTEGNTEAFF. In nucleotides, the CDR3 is TGTGCCAGCAGCCCACGGACAGAAGGGAACACTGAAGCTTTCTTT.

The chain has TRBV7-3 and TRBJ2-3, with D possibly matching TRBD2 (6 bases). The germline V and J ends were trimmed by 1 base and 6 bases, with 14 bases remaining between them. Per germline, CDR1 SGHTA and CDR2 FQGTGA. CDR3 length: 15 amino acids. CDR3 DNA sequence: TGTGCCAGCAGCTTAAACGGGCGGGAAAGTGATACGCAGTATTTT. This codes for CASSLNGRESDTQYF.

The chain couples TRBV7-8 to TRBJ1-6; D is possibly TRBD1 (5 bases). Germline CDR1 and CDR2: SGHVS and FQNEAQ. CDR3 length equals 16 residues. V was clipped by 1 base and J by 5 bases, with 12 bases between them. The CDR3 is CASSLDGALNNSPLHF. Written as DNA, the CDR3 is TGTGCCAGCAGCTTAGATGGGGCGTTAAATAATTCACCCCTCCACTTT.